These T cell receptor beta chains were read from a single sample in a study of OX40 agonist ivuxolimab in advanced cancers. Measured with immunoSEQ multiplex PCR; TCRdb has only the in-frame clones, and not every one. The repertoire holds about 57,000 clones, with 90% to 95% as singletons. Source: CD4+ or CD8+ T cells sorted from blood, taken in a trial of the OX40 agonist ivuxolimab. These receptors came from an adult with an advanced solid tumor such as melanoma, head and neck, liver or kidney cancer. Each CDR3 is given with its conserved first and last residue. Fields, in order: CDR3 length, J gene, clone size, D gene, V gene, CDR3 protein, CDR3 DNA. A D gene is named only where the DNA matches it firmly. Expanded clones get a size class; other rows say once, few or many, or leave the size out.

>14|TRBJ1-1|NA|NA|TRBV9
CASSPGTLNTEAFF
TGTGCCAGCAGCCCCGGGACATTGAACACTGAAGCTTTCTTT
>12|TRBJ2-2|NA|NA|TRBV4-1
CASSQDAVELFF
TGCGCCAGCAGCCAAGACGCCGTGGAGCTGTTTTTT
>12|TRBJ2-7|NA|NA|TRBV30
CACFGARYEQYF
TGTGCCTGCTTCGGGGCTAGGTACGAGCAGTACTTC
>12|TRBJ2-7|NA|NA|TRBV11-2
CASLNSQGEQYF
TGTGCCAGCCTCAACAGCCAAGGGGAGCAGTACTTC
>15|TRBJ2-7|NA|TRBD1|TRBV9
CASSPDAGGIYEQYF
TGTGCCAGCAGCCCCGACGCAGGGGGCATCTACGAGCAGTACTTC
>11|TRBJ1-1|NA|NA|TRBV10-3
CAIRQNTEAFF
TGTGCCATCAGGCAAAACACTGAAGCTTTCTTT
>19|TRBJ2-5|NA|NA|TRBV21-1
CASSKAPTRRRAGEETQYF
TGTGCCAGCAGCAAAGCCCCCACCCGGCGACGGGCGGGAGAAGAGACCCAGTACTTC
>17|TRBJ2-1|NA|NA|TRBV21-1
CASSKGLAGGYYNEQFF
TGTGCCAGCAGCAAAGGCCTAGCGGGAGGCTACTACAATGAGCAGTTCTTC
>16|TRBJ2-7|NA|NA|TRBV5-1
CASSLDRRGLQYEQYF
TGCGCCAGCAGCTTGGATCGGCGGGGCCTCCAATACGAGCAGTACTTC
>13|TRBJ2-7|NA|NA|TRBV28
CASTSRTDYEQYF
TGTGCCAGCACTTCTAGGACAGACTACGAGCAGTACTTC
>20|TRBJ2-5|once|TRBD2|TRBV27
CASSQTGGLAGVRQWETQYF
TGTGCCAGCAGTCAGACCGGGGGACTAGCGGGAGTCCGCCAGTGGGAGACCCAGTACTTC
>12|TRBJ2-1|NA|NA|TRBV5-5
CASHTDMGEQFF
TGTGCCAGCCACACCGATATGGGTGAGCAGTTCTTC
>13|TRBJ2-2|NA|NA|TRBV19
CASLQVESGELFF
TGTGCCAGTTTACAGGTGGAGAGCGGGGAGCTGTTTTTT
>13|TRBJ2-7|NA|NA|TRBV7-2
CASRLEGSYEQYF
TGTGCCAGCAGGTTAGAGGGCTCCTACGAGCAGTACTTC
>12|TRBJ2-7|NA|NA|TRBV25-1
CASSPMGYEQYF
TGTGCCAGCAGCCCCATGGGCTACGAGCAGTACTTC
>13|TRBJ2-6|NA|NA|TRBV9
CASSASGANVLTF
TGTGCCAGCAGCGCTTCGGGGGCCAACGTCCTGACTTTC
>15|TRBJ2-1|NA|TRBD2|TRBV19
CASSIALADDNEQFF
TGTGCCAGTAGTATCGCACTAGCGGACGACAATGAGCAGTTCTTC
>12|TRBJ2-7|NA|TRBD1|TRBV27
CASSPTGEEQYF
TGTGCCAGCAGCCCTACAGGGGAGGAGCAGTACTTC
>13|TRBJ1-1|NA|NA|TRBV28
CASRPRGRTEAFF
TGTGCCAGCAGGCCACGGGGCAGGACTGAAGCTTTCTTT
>11|TRBJ2-3|NA|NA|TRBV19
CASSMRDTQYF
TGTGCCAGTAGTATGAGAGATACGCAGTATTTT
>13|TRBJ1-2|once|NA|TRBV19
CASTPGTADGYTF
TGTGCCAGTACCCCCGGGACGGCGGATGGCTACACCTTC
>17|TRBJ2-1|NA|TRBD2|TRBV5-4
CASSMDPRGSEDNEQFF
TGTGCCAGCAGCATGGACCCCCGCGGGAGTGAGGACAATGAGCAGTTCTTC
>15|TRBJ2-5|NA|NA|TRBV15
CATSQEGDSGETQYF
TGTGCCACCAGCCAGGAGGGGGATTCGGGGGAGACCCAGTACTTC
>16|TRBJ2-2|NA|NA|TRBV4-2
CASSQYPTSVFGELFF
TGTGCCAGCAGCCAATACCCTACCTCCGTGTTCGGGGAGCTGTTTTTT
>14|TRBJ2-7|NA|TRBD1|TRBV7-9
CASSLQGAGREQYF
TGTGCCAGCAGCTTACAGGGGGCCGGGCGCGAGCAGTACTTC
>11|TRBJ2-3|NA|NA|TRBV27
CASRLRDTQYF
TGTGCCAGCAGACTAAGGGATACGCAGTATTTT
>15|TRBJ2-5|once|NA|TRBV28
CASRVSPNRQETQYF
TGTGCCAGCAGAGTAAGCCCAAACAGACAAGAGACCCAGTACTTC
>19|TRBJ2-5|NA|NA|TRBV14
CASSQVRQERQAVAETQYF
TGTGCCAGCAGCCAAGTAAGGCAGGAGAGGCAGGCGGTTGCTGAGACCCAGTACTTC
>14|TRBJ2-2|few|NA|TRBV27
CASSLAGGGGELFF
TGTGCCAGCAGTTTAGCCGGGGGAGGCGGGGAGCTGTTTTTT
>13|TRBJ1-1|NA|NA|TRBV6-4
CASSENGGPEAFF
TGTGCCAGCAGTGAAAATGGGGGTCCTGAAGCTTTCTTT
>13|TRBJ1-1|NA|NA|TRBV28
CASSLGRNTEAFF
TGTGCCAGCAGTTTGGGGAGAAACACTGAAGCTTTCTTT
>13|TRBJ1-2|NA|NA|TRBV29-1
CSALRDSVDGYTF
TGCAGCGCTCTCAGGGATTCGGTGGATGGCTACACCTTC
>16|TRBJ2-7|NA|TRBD1|TRBV28
CASSLGDRGSRGEQYF
TGTGCCAGCAGTTTGGGGGACAGGGGTTCACGGGGCGAGCAGTACTTC
>15|TRBJ2-2|NA|TRBD2|TRBV13
CASSLGREGFGELFF
TGTGCCAGCAGCTTAGGCCGGGAGGGTTTCGGGGAGCTGTTTTTT
>16|TRBJ2-7|NA|TRBD2|TRBV9
CASSYRLAGGVHEQYF
TGTGCCAGCAGCTACCGACTAGCGGGAGGGGTCCACGAGCAGTACTTC
>12|TRBJ2-4|NA|NA|TRBV7-2
CASNLQGNIQYF
TGTGCCAGCAACCTACAGGGAAACATTCAGTACTTC
>13|TRBJ2-1|NA|NA|TRBV11-2
CASSFVATDEQFF
TGTGCCAGCAGCTTCGTAGCGACCGATGAGCAGTTCTTC
>13|TRBJ2-1|NA|NA|TRBV4-1
CASSHSSSREQFF
TGCGCCAGCAGCCATTCTAGCTCGCGGGAGCAGTTCTTC
>14|TRBJ2-5|NA|NA|TRBV27
CASKWIPGQETQYF
TGTGCCAGCAAATGGATCCCAGGGCAAGAGACCCAGTACTTC
>13|TRBJ2-1|NA|NA|TRBV7-9
CASSLDPGHEQFF
TGTGCCAGCAGCCTCGACCCTGGACACGAGCAGTTCTTC
>15|TRBJ2-1|once|NA|TRBV10-2
CASSPVRSSYNEQFF
TGCGCCAGCAGCCCCGTACGAAGCTCCTACAATGAGCAGTTCTTC
>15|TRBJ2-3|NA|TRBD2|TRBV7-9
CASSPSSGSTDTQYF
TGTGCCAGCAGCCCATCTAGCGGGAGCACAGATACGCAGTATTTT
>14|TRBJ2-7|NA|TRBD2|TRBV2
CASTLGEGTYEQYF
TGTGCCAGCACCCTAGGGGAGGGCACCTACGAGCAGTACTTC
>13|TRBJ1-1|NA|NA|TRBV27
CASSLDRANEAFF
TGTGCCAGCAGTTTGGACCGAGCAAACGAAGCTTTCTTT
>16|TRBJ2-7|NA|TRBD2|TRBV4-3
CASSQVFGLAAYEQYF
TGCGCCAGCAGCCAAGTTTTCGGACTAGCGGCCTACGAGCAGTACTTC
>16|TRBJ2-1|NA|TRBD2|TRBV19
CASSIAAGAAYNEQFF
TGTGCCAGTAGTATAGCTGCGGGAGCCGCCTACAATGAGCAGTTCTTC
>13|TRBJ1-1|NA|NA|TRBV4-3
CASSQDPGAEAFF
TGCGCCAGCAGCCAAGATCCCGGAGCTGAAGCTTTCTTT
>13|TRBJ1-1|NA|NA|TRBV5-1
CASSYDSNTEAFF
TGCGCCAGCAGCTACGATAGCAACACTGAAGCTTTCTTT
>13|TRBJ2-7|NA|NA|TRBV6-5
CASSYSKFYEQYF
TGTGCCAGCAGTTACTCGAAGTTCTACGAGCAGTACTTC
>14|TRBJ1-5|NA|NA|TRBV19
CASSLTPRSQPQHF
TGTGCCAGTAGTTTAACCCCGAGGTCCCAGCCCCAGCATTTT
>13|TRBJ2-7|NA|NA|TRBV10-3
CASWGYGAYEQYF
TGTGCCTCTTGGGGGTATGGGGCTTACGAGCAGTACTTC
>15|TRBJ2-5|NA|TRBD1|TRBV7-9
CASSLGDRGSKTQYF
TGTGCCAGCAGCTTAGGGGACAGGGGGTCGAAGACCCAGTACTTC
>15|TRBJ2-7|NA|NA|TRBV28
CASRRVGEKPYEQYF
TGTGCCAGCCGGCGGGTCGGGGAAAAACCCTACGAGCAGTACTTC
>13|TRBJ2-7|NA|NA|TRBV5-5
CASSPGLPYEQYF
TGTGCCAGCAGCCCGGGCTTACCTTACGAGCAGTACTTC
>17|TRBJ2-7|NA|NA|TRBV7-9
CASSRPRVVADSYEQYF
TGTGCCAGCAGCCGACCGAGGGTGGTAGCGGATTCCTACGAGCAGTACTTC
>18|TRBJ1-1|NA|NA|TRBV4-1
CASSQGLLGVTMNTEAFF
TGCGCCAGCAGCCAAGGGCTGCTCGGGGTGACCATGAACACTGAAGCTTTCTTT
>17|TRBJ2-1|NA|TRBD2|TRBV27
CASSLATGLAGVGKQFF
TGTGCCAGCAGCTTAGCAACCGGACTAGCGGGAGTAGGGAAGCAGTTCTTC